Each of the 18 T cell receptor beta chains below was sequenced from the same sample in a study of T-cell reconstitution after alpha-beta-depleted transplantation in children (dated by TCRdb to 2016 to 2017). Library preparation employed PCR. Instrument used: Illumina HiSeq 2500. TCR libraries were prepared with molecular barcoding, using unique molecular identifiers to normalize TCRbeta repertoire quantification. Starting from the raw public reads, TCRdb applied fastp trimming at Q25, assembled clones with MiXCR and retained in-frame beta chains. Each record represents a unique CDR3 protein, reported with the most common genes and DNA among its rows. The sample table lists about 640,000 distinct CDR3 sequences, around 17% of them with a count of one. In total, the top ten clones hold over 0.95% of the sample. This sample comprised PBMCs from the stem cell graft donor, obtained from the stem cell graft. The receptors were sampled from a human donor who donated a stem cell graft to a child with acute myeloid leukemia.

Many counts were recorded for this clonotype. This chain's CDR3 is CASTLVPGRNGETQYF. CDR3 sequence (DNA): TGTGCCAGCACCTTAGTCCCAGGGCGCAACGGGGAGACCCAGTACTTC. The rearrangement links TRBV12-3 or TRBV12-4 to TRBJ2-5; D possibly corresponds to TRBD1 (5 bases). Deletions cut 7 bases from V and 5 bases from J, with 23 bases between. The CDR3 totals 16 residues.

This clonotype was recorded at least ten times. The V call is TRBV10-2, the J call TRBJ1-2; 7 bases map to TRBD1. The CDR3 loop spans 15 amino acids. Losses at the gene ends were 0 bases for V and 5 bases for J; bases not matched to a gene: 6. The germline V gene encodes CDR1 WSHSY and CDR2 SAAADI. CDR3 region: CASSESRQGSYGYTF. In DNA form, the CDR3 reads TGCGCCAGCAGTGAGTCGAGACAGGGATCTTATGGCTACACCTTC.

The J gene is TRBJ2-2, the V gene TRBV24-1; D gene uncertain. The CDR3 has 14 residues. Germline-derived CDR1 and CDR2 are KGHDR and SFDVKD. V was cut by 9 bases and J by 1 base, with 11 bases left in between. CDR3 DNA: TGTGCCACCGGTACAGCCAGGAACACCGGGGAGCTGTTTTTT. Its translation: CATGTARNTGELFF.

The sample holds many counts of this clonotype. V is TRBV7-2 and J is TRBJ2-7, with 8 nucleotides matching TRBD2. The J segment lost 0 bases and the V segment lost 3 bases, leaving 7 bases of the junction unmatched. This CDR3 contains 16 residues. Germline lookup yields CDR1 SGHTA and CDR2 FQGNSA. The CDR3 loop reads CASSFQAGAYSYEQYF. The CDR3 nucleotides read TGTGCCAGCAGCTTCCAAGCGGGGGCCTACTCCTACGAGCAGTACTTC.

In its sample, this clonotype was seen a few times. The chain uses TRBV9 and TRBJ1-4; D not resolved. Trimming shortened V by 0 bases and J by 1 base, and 7 bases separated the two germline ends. The CDR3 has 15 residues. Germline assignment: CDR1 SGDLS and CDR2 YYNGEE. The CDR3 loop reads CASSVESGTNEKLFF. The CDR3 bases are TGTGCCAGCAGCGTAGAAAGCGGAACTAATGAAAAACTGTTTTTT. Combining the CDR3 with reference TRBV9 and TRBJ1-4 gives the whole variable domain DSGVTQTPKHLITATGQRVTLRCSPRSGDLSVYWYQQSLDQGLQFLIQYYNGEERAKGNILERFSAQQFPDLHSELNLSSLELGDSALYFCASSVESGTNEKLFFGSGTQLSVL.

This clonotype was observed many times. V and J are TRBV20-1 and TRBJ1-4; TRBD1 aligns across 7 bases. The CDR3 length is 19 residues. The trim removed 4 bases at V and 7 bases at J, leaving 24 bases unmatched. Germline CDR1 and CDR2: DFQATT and SNEGSKA (reference sequence). CDR3 protein: CSATLSDRALEFGSEKLFF. The CDR3 nucleotides read TGCAGTGCTACGTTATCAGACAGGGCGTTGGAATTTGGAAGTGAAAAACTGTTTTTT.

The chain links TRBV21-1 to TRBJ2-5; the table's D call, TRBD2, has no DNA check behind it. TRBV21-1 is listed as a pseudogene. The CDR3 is 16 amino acids. The CDR3 spells CASSKGPSEEGETQYF. In nucleotides, the CDR3 is TGTGCCAGCAGCAAAGGTCCTAGCGAAGAAGGAGAGACCCAGTACTTC.

In its sample, this clonotype was seen a few times. This chain connects TRBV20-1 to TRBJ2-1, with D perhaps TRBD1 (5 bases). Germline V gene lookup returns CDR1 DFQATT and CDR2 SNEGSKA (reference sequence). The CDR3 length is 13 residues. Trimming removed 0 bases at V and 11 bases at J, with 14 bases between. CDR3 nucleotide sequence: TGCAGTGCTAGAGATCAGACAGCACCTCAGCAGTTCTTC. It codes for CSARDQTAPQQFF.

The V call is TRBV11-2, the J call TRBJ1-4; 9 bases map to TRBD1. V shed 4 bases and J 8 bases; nucleotides not matched to a gene: 8. Germline V gene sequence: CDR1 SGHAT, CDR2 FQNNGV. The CDR3 extends over 15 amino acids. The CDR3 sequence is CASSSWDRVNEKLFF. CDR3 nucleotide sequence: TGTGCCAGCAGCTCATGGGACAGGGTGAACGAAAAACTGTTTTTT.

This rearrangement joins TRBV12-3 or TRBV12-4 to TRBJ2-3, with TRBD2 matching over 8 bases. The J segment lost 1 base and the V segment lost 6 bases, leaving 9 bases of the junction unmatched. The CDR3 is 16 residues long. CDR3 residues: CASSPFGRGGTDTQYF. CDR3 nucleotides: TGTGCCAGCAGCCCTTTCGGGCGGGGGGGCACAGATACGCAGTATTTT.

The chain uses TRBV27 and TRBJ2-2; 11 bases match TRBD1. Germline lookup yields CDR1 MNHEY and CDR2 SMNVEV (reference sequence). The CDR3 contains 16 residues. With V trimmed by 7 bases and J by 7 bases, 11 bases remained unmatched. The CDR3 sequence: CASKGHGTGGIGELFF. The DNA of the CDR3 is TGTGCCAGCAAGGGACACGGGACAGGGGGAATCGGGGAGCTGTTTTTT.

The J gene is TRBJ1-4, the V gene TRBV6-1, with D perhaps matching TRBD1 (5 bases). Trimming removed 4 bases at V and 0 bases at J, with 12 bases between. Germline V gene sequence: CDR1 MNHNS, CDR2 SASEGT. This CDR3 comprises 16 residues. The CDR3 sequence is CASSGRGTATNEKLFF. The CDR3 bases are TGTGCCAGCAGTGGGAGGGGCACAGCAACTAATGAAAAACTGTTTTTT.

This clonotype was recorded only once. The chain joins TRBV7-3 to TRBJ2-5; 9 positions match TRBD2. Trimming took 10 bases from V and 5 from J; bases not matched to a gene: 17. Germline assignment: CDR1 SGHTA and CDR2 FQGTGA. This CDR3 has 16 residues. The CDR3 here is CATSAPGLAGSETQYF. As DNA, the CDR3 is TGTGCCACCTCAGCCCCGGGGCTAGCGGGGAGCGAGACCCAGTACTTC.

This clonotype was counted ten times or more. The rearrangement uses TRBV20-1 and TRBJ1-2; D is unclear. Germline V gene data show CDR1 as DFQATT and CDR2 as SNEGSKA (reference sequence). The CDR3 is made up of 11 amino acids. The V and J ends lost 7 bases and 3 bases respectively, with 9 bases between them. CDR3 nucleotides: TGCAGTGTTGCTCGGGACTATGGCTACACCTTC. Residues: CSVARDYGYTF.

V and J are TRBV5-5 and TRBJ2-2, with 7 positions matching TRBD1. The CDR3 is 17 residues long. The trim removed 4 bases at V and 0 bases at J, leaving 9 bases unmatched. Germline CDR1 reads SGHKS; CDR2 reads YYEKEE (reference sequence). The CDR3 DNA follows: TGTGCCAGCAGCCATGAACAGGGGACAGCGAACACCGGGGAGCTGTTTTTT. Translating gives CASSHEQGTANTGELFF.

Turning to this clonotype: One end of the junction does not line up with germline, which may come from a read error. The chain is built from TRBV20-1 and TRBJ2-7; 9 bases agree with TRBD2. Germline CDR1 DFQATT, CDR2 SNEGSKA (reference sequence). The CDR3 sequence is 14 residues long. CDR3: CSARVSGGSYDQYF. The CDR3 nucleotides are TGCAGTGCTAGAGTGAGCGGGGGGAGCTACGACCAGTACTTC.

The chain couples TRBV12-3 or TRBV12-4 to TRBJ1-2; 7 bases map to TRBD1. This CDR3 spans 15 amino acids. With 6 bases clipped from V and 2 bases from J, the junction kept 9 bases outside the gene matches. The CDR3 protein is CASSPTGPSNYGYTF. The CDR3 DNA reads TGTGCCAGCAGCCCGACAGGGCCTAGCAACTATGGCTACACCTTC.

This chain links TRBV7-3 with TRBJ2-1; 12 nucleotides line up with TRBD2. There are 13 residues in the CDR3. Germline-derived CDR1 and CDR2 are SGHTA and FQGTGA. V shed 5 bases, J shed 10 bases, and the junction held 3 bases outside the gene matches. The CDR3 DNA is TGTGCCAGCAGCGAAACTAGCGGGGGGGAGCAGTTCTTC. Translating it yields CASSETSGGEQFF.